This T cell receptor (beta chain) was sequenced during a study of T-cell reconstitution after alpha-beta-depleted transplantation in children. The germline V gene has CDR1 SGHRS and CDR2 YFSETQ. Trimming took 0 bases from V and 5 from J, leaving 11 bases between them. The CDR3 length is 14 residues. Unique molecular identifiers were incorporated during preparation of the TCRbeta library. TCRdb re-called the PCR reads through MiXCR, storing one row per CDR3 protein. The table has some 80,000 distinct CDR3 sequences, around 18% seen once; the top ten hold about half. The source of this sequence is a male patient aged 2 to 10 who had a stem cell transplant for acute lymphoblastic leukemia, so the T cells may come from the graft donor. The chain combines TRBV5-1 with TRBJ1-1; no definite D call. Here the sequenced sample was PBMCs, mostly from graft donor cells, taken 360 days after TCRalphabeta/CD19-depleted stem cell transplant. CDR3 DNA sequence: TGCGCCAGCAGCTTGGAGGTGGGTTTAACTGAAGCTTTCTTT. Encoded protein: CASSLEVGLTEAFF.